This T cell receptor (beta chain) was recovered during a study of beta chain features in type 1 diabetes. Study-level background: Examination of sorted cells across all samples involved roughly 100 million cells.

Expressed TCRB transcripts were sequenced because the isolated RNA had all been reverse transcribed beforehand. TCRdb keeps only in-frame clones here, not all; method: immunoSEQ multiplex PCR. The profile covers under 950,000 clones, with about 17% appearing a single time and around 0.02% taken by the ten largest. The sample holds a few counts of this clone. Its cognate antigen is unknown. This sample also contains other DNA sequences that code for the same CDR3. Overall study results and limits: PCR might favor shorter templates, but any such skew would affect patients and controls equally. For Type 1 diabetes patients, all four CD4+ subsets carried TCRB CDR3s that were moderately but significantly shorter.

This clonotype was obtained from a woman aged 18-29 years in good health. The sample consisted of naive CD4+ T cells from blood.

CDR3 in DNA: TGTGCCAGCAGTTTGCAAAGAGAGCAGTTCTTC. It codes for CASSLQREQFF. The chain links TRBV28 to TRBJ2-1; D is uncertain. The CDR3 runs 11 residues. Trimming cost V 3 bases and J 10 bases, with 7 bases left between them. The germline CDR1 and CDR2 sequences are MDHEN and SYDVKM.